This passage covers 30 T cell receptor beta chains from one sample sequenced in a study of cytomegalovirus exposure and HLA in healthy donors. PCR used 60 Vbeta primers and 13 Jbeta primers. Clones were sequenced by immunoSEQ multiplex PCR, and TCRdb holds only the in-frame ones, with some missing. Here the sample spans 190,000 or so clones, around 83% being singletons. The sample taken for sequencing was PBMCs. These receptor sequences come from a woman aged 45-65 years in good health and CMV-seropositive.

The J gene is TRBJ1-2, the V gene TRBV10-3, with 11 bases that match TRBD1. This CDR3 contains 15 residues. V lost 0 bases and J lost 4; bases outside the gene matches: 1. Germline loops: CDR1 ENHRY, CDR2 SYGVKD. CDR3 in DNA: TGTGCCATCAGTGAGTCGGGACAGGGGGTCTATGGCTACACCTTC. It yields the protein CAISESGQGVYGYTF.

The chain employs TRBV6-5 and TRBJ2-5; 9 positions agree with TRBD1. The CDR3 is made up of 14 amino acids. Germline values: CDR1 MNHEY, CDR2 SVGAGI. Unmatched junction bases numbered 4, after V lost 5 bases and J lost 3 bases. In DNA form, the CDR3 reads TGTGCCAGCAGTAAACAGGGGGCGGAAGAGACCCAGTACTTC. Protein: CASSKQGAEETQYF.

The gene calls are TRBV7-2 and TRBJ1-5; D gene unclear. V was pared by 1 base and J by 4 bases, with 11 bases between. Germline CDR1 is SGHTA and CDR2 is FQGNSA. The CDR3 covers 15 residues. CDR3 sequence reads: CASSLEANGNQPQHF. The CDR3 nucleotides are TGTGCCAGCAGCTTAGAAGCGAACGGGAATCAGCCCCAGCATTTT.

The chain has TRBV5-8 and TRBJ2-5; D ambiguous. Trimming cost V 0 bases and J 4 bases, with 4 bases left between them. Germline V lookup: CDR1 SGHTS, CDR2 YDEGEE. The CDR3 has 12 residues. The CDR3 reads CASSLARETQYF. The CDR3 coding sequence is TGTGCCAGCAGCTTGGCCCGAGAGACCCAGTACTTC.

J is TRBJ1-1 and V is TRBV7-2; D not resolved. CDR1 SGHTA and CDR2 FQGNSA come from the germline V gene. The CDR3 consists of 14 residues. V shed 1 base and J shed 6 bases, with 12 bases lying between them. CDR3 coding DNA: TGTGCCAGCAGCTTAGGTCGGGTAGGCGCTGAAGCTTTCTTT. Amino acids: CASSLGRVGAEAFF.

The table lists this clone with a few counts. The genes are TRBV5-5 and TRBJ2-3; no clear D. The CDR3 contains 12 residues. Trimming cost V 4 bases and J 2 bases, with 5 bases left between them. Germline V gene data show CDR1 as SGHKS and CDR2 as YYEKEE (reference sequence). The CDR3 coding sequence is TGTGCCAGCAGCCCAAACACAGATACGCAGTATTTT. Its protein product is CASSPNTDTQYF.

This chain links TRBV27 with TRBJ2-7; D remains ambiguous. The V end lost 1 base, the J end lost 0 bases, and 7 bases lay between the germline ends. Per germline, CDR1 MNHEY and CDR2 SMNVEV (reference sequence). CDR3 length: 14 amino acids. Here the CDR3 reads CASSLYPFSYEQYF. The CDR3, as DNA: TGTGCCAGCAGTTTATATCCGTTCTCCTACGAGCAGTACTTC.

The chain is built from TRBV18 and TRBJ1-5, with TRBD1 identical over 10 bases. Germline assignment: CDR1 KGHSH and CDR2 LQKENI. The CDR3 sequence is 15 residues long. After removal of 5 bases from V and 4 bases from J, the junction contained 5 bases not matched to a gene. The CDR3 bases are TGTGCCAGCTCAGCGGGACAGGGGATAAATCAGCCCCAGCATTTT. Its protein is CASSAGQGINQPQHF. The entire variable domain, with the rest obtained from reference TRBV18 and TRBJ1-5, is as follows: NAGVMQNPRHLVRRRGQEARLRCSPMKGHSHVYWYRQLPEEGLKFMVYLQKENIIDESGMPKERFSAEFPKEGPSILRIQQVVRGDSAAYFCASSAGQGINQPQHFGDGTRLSIL.

On this clone itself: Germline and junction disagree at one end, which may indicate a read error. The chain couples TRBV11-1 to TRBJ2-4; 7 positions match TRBD2. The V gene's germline CDR1 is SGHAT and CDR2 FQDESV (reference sequence). The CDR3 covers 15 residues. The CDR3: CASSFDPLAENSQYF. DNA of the CDR3: TGTGCCAGCAGCTTCGACCCCCTAGCGGAAAACAGTCAGTACTTC.

V is TRBV10-3 and J is TRBJ2-2, with 7 positions matching TRBD1. V lost 6 bases, J lost 4 bases, and 8 bases stayed unmatched. The length of the CDR3 is 15 residues. Germline assignment: CDR1 ENHRY and CDR2 SYGVKD. CDR3 in amino acids: CAISQQGYSTGELFF. As DNA, the CDR3 is TGTGCCATCAGCCAACAGGGGTACAGCACCGGGGAGCTGTTTTTT.

The chain links TRBV11-2 to TRBJ2-7, with D hard to call. The CDR3 extends over 14 amino acids. Trimming removed 0 bases at V and 6 bases at J, with 12 bases between. Germline values: CDR1 SGHAT, CDR2 FQNNGV. CDR3 loop: CASSLDLLPGEQYF. CDR3 in DNA: TGTGCCAGCAGCTTAGATCTGCTGCCGGGCGAGCAGTACTTC. Together with reference TRBV11-2 and TRBJ2-7, the CDR3 gives the full variable domain: EAGVAQSPRYKIIEKRQSVAFWCNPISGHATLYWYQQILGQGPKLLIQFQNNGVVDDSQLPKDRFSAERLKGVDSTLKIQPAKLEDSAVYLCASSLDLLPGEQYFGPGTRLTVT.

This chain joins TRBV7-2 and TRBJ2-3, with TRBD2 identical over 11 bases. This CDR3 region has 17 residues. Germline V gene data show CDR1 as SGHTA and CDR2 as FQGNSA. The V and J ends lost 8 bases and 5 bases, in that order; junction bases with no gene match: 15. CDR3 in amino acids: CASSGSSSGGAVDTQYF. The DNA of the CDR3 is TGTGCCAGCTCAGGGTCGAGTAGCGGGGGGGCGGTAGATACGCAGTATTTT.

V and J are TRBV4-1 and TRBJ1-3; D ambiguous. V was shortened by 0 bases and J by 3 bases, with 12 bases between the two germline ends. The CDR3 contains 16 residues. CDR1 MGHRA and CDR2 YSYEKL come from the germline V gene. The CDR3 nucleotides read TGCGCCAGCAGCCAAGATAGGCGGCACGATGGAAACACCATATATTTT. It encodes CASSQDRRHDGNTIYF.

The DNA of the CDR3 is TGTGCCAGCAGCTCCGAGCTTTCTCAGCCCCAGCATTTT. Amino acids: CASSSELSQPQHF. V and J are TRBV7-2 and TRBJ1-5; no definite D call. V gave up 4 bases and J gave up 6 bases, with 10 bases separating them. The CDR3 sequence is 13 residues long. CDR1 is SGHTA, CDR2 FQGNSA, per germline.

The chain joins TRBV2 to TRBJ2-3, with 8 bases identical to TRBD1. The CDR3 totals 14 residues. Germline loops: CDR1 SNHLY, CDR2 FYNNEI. Unmatched junction bases numbered 5, after V lost 7 bases and J lost 2 bases. CDR3 residues: CASKPGQATDTQYF. The CDR3 DNA sequence: TGTGCCAGCAAGCCGGGACAGGCCACAGATACGCAGTATTTT.

This clone was seen a few times. The chain joins TRBV2 to TRBJ2-2; TRBD1 matches at 12 bases. This CDR3 spans 16 amino acids. J gave up 7 bases and V 4 bases, and 7 bases lay outside the gene matches. Germline V gene data show CDR1 as SNHLY and CDR2 as FYNNEI. In DNA form, the CDR3 reads TGTGCCAGCAGTGTTCCGGGACAGGGGGCTTTCGGGGAGCTGTTTTTT. This sequence encodes CASSVPGQGAFGELFF.

The chain joins TRBV5-6 to TRBJ1-3; tentatively, D is TRBD1 (6 bases). The germline gives CDR1 SGHDT, CDR2 YYEEEE. V shed 2 bases and J shed 0 bases, with 12 bases lying between them. The CDR3 runs to 16 residues. The CDR3 sequence is CASSFRQASSGNTIYF. DNA for the CDR3: TGTGCCAGCAGCTTTCGACAGGCCTCCTCTGGAAACACCATATATTTT.

This chain uses TRBV5-4 with TRBJ1-2; D gene ambiguous. Trimming pared 4 bases from V and 1 base from J, leaving 8 bases between. Germline V gene sequence: CDR1 SGHNT, CDR2 YYREEE (reference sequence). The CDR3 length is 13 residues. In nucleotides, the CDR3 is TGTGCCAGCAGCCGGGTGGGTAACTATGGCTACACCTTC. Translation: CASSRVGNYGYTF.

The genes are TRBV13 and TRBJ2-5, with 12 bases identical to TRBD2. CDR3 length: 14 residues. Germline-derived CDR1 and CDR2 are PRHDT and FYEKMQ (reference sequence). After removal of 5 bases from V and 11 bases from J, the junction contained 9 bases not matched to a gene. The CDR3 sequence is CASSPSGGAFEQYF. The CDR3 bases are TGTGCCAGCAGCCCTAGCGGGGGGGCGTTTGAGCAGTACTTC.

V gene TRBV5-6 combines with J gene TRBJ1-3; D is possibly TRBD1 (6 bases). Germline V gene sequence: CDR1 SGHDT, CDR2 YYEEEE. The CDR3 loop spans 19 amino acids. Trimming cost V 1 base and J 0 bases, with 20 bases left between them. This chain's CDR3 is CASSLLGARSHSSGNTIYF. In DNA, the CDR3 is TGTGCCAGCAGCTTGCTGGGGGCCAGATCCCACTCCTCTGGAAACACCATATATTTT.

The CDR3 loop is CASSRGLAGMHEQFF. DNA for the CDR3: TGCGCCAGCAGCCGCGGACTAGCGGGGATGCATGAGCAGTTCTTC. The V call is TRBV4-1, the J call TRBJ2-1, with 12 bases lining up with TRBD2. The CDR3 length is 15 residues. V lost 4 bases and J lost 8; bases outside the gene matches: 6. Germline loops: CDR1 MGHRA, CDR2 YSYEKL.

The chain carries TRBV5-6 and TRBJ2-5; 8 positions agree with TRBD2. The CDR3 covers 13 residues. Germline CDR1 and CDR2: SGHDT and YYEEEE. V lost 2 bases and J lost 10; bases outside the gene matches: 7. The CDR3 loop is CASSFSGREGQYF. The DNA of the CDR3 is TGTGCCAGCAGCTTTTCTGGCCGGGAGGGCCAGTACTTC.

The rearrangement links TRBV27 to TRBJ2-5; tentatively, D is TRBD2 (5 bases). The CDR3 length is 14 residues. Looked up from germline, CDR1 is MNHEY and CDR2 is SMNVEV (reference sequence). V was pared by 6 bases and J by 4 bases, with 15 bases between. The CDR3 DNA is TGTGCCAGCAGGCCGGACCGGGATGGAGAGACCCAGTACTTC. Amino acids: CASRPDRDGETQYF.

J is TRBJ1-2 and V is TRBV18; tentative D call: TRBD1 (6 bases). The CDR3 is 14 residues long. V was pared by 0 bases and J by 3 bases, with 8 bases between. Germline CDR1 and CDR2: KGHSH and LQKENI. CDR3 in DNA: TGTGCCAGCTCACCACCGTCAGGGGACTATGGCTACACCTTC. It translates to CASSPPSGDYGYTF.

This chain links TRBV27 with TRBJ2-7; 7 bases agree with TRBD1. CDR1 is MNHEY and CDR2 is SMNVEV in the germline V gene (reference sequence). The V segment lost 0 bases and the J segment 0 bases; nucleotides outside the gene matches: 5. The CDR3 extends over 16 amino acids. This chain's CDR3 is CASSLSTGTVSYEQYF. The CDR3 region has the DNA TGTGCCAGCAGTTTATCGACGGGGACAGTCTCCTACGAGCAGTACTTC.

The genes are TRBV6-6 and TRBJ1-3, with 7 bases identical to TRBD1. With V trimmed by 0 bases and J by 3 bases, 2 bases remained unmatched. Germline V gene data show CDR1 as MNHNY and CDR2 as SVGAGI (reference sequence). The CDR3 runs 15 residues. The CDR3 region is CASSYSRQGGNTIYF. Written as DNA, the CDR3 is TGTGCCAGCAGTTACTCCCGACAGGGTGGAAACACCATATATTTT.

The chain uses TRBV6-1 and TRBJ2-5, with D tentatively TRBD2 (5 bases). CDR1 is MNHNS and CDR2 is SASEGT in the germline V gene. V lost 0 bases and J lost 5, with 25 bases in between. The CDR3 runs 19 residues. CDR3 residues: CASSEAPPGSGAGRETQYF. The CDR3 nucleotides read TGTGCCAGCAGTGAAGCGCCCCCGGGCAGCGGAGCCGGGCGGGAGACCCAGTACTTC.

The rearrangement links TRBV10-3 to TRBJ1-2, with 7 bases aligning to TRBD1. Germline V gene lookup returns CDR1 ENHRY and CDR2 SYGVKD. Trimming at V came to 6 bases and at J to 2 bases, leaving 6 bases not matched to a gene. CDR3 size: 14 residues. CDR3 residues: CAISIDRENYGYTF. The CDR3 DNA reads TGTGCCATCAGCATTGACAGGGAGAACTATGGCTACACCTTC.

The CDR3 protein is CASSPGNTYNEQFF. The CDR3 DNA is TGTGCCAGCTCTCCAGGGAACACCTACAATGAGCAGTTCTTC. The J gene is TRBJ2-1, the V gene TRBV9, with a weak D call TRBD1 (5 bases). Germline CDR1 SGDLS, CDR2 YYNGEE. This CDR3 comprises 14 residues. The V and J ends lost 7 bases and 2 bases respectively, with 13 bases between them.

This sequence joins TRBV2 and TRBJ1-4; 9 nucleotides agree with TRBD1. V lost 5 bases and J lost 8; bases outside the gene matches: 6. The germline V gene has CDR1 SNHLY and CDR2 FYNNEI. The CDR3 has 14 residues. In DNA form, the CDR3 reads TGTGCCAGCAGTTCACAGGGGGCGCAAGAAAAACTGTTTTTT. The encoded protein is CASSSQGAQEKLFF. The full variable domain, its missing parts supplied by reference TRBV2 and TRBJ1-4, is EPEVTQTPSHQVTQMGQEVILRCVPISNHLYFYWYRQILGQKVEFLVSFYNNEISEKSEIFDDQFSVERPDGSNFTLKIRSTKLEDSAMYFCASSSQGAQEKLFFGSGTQLSVL.